Included here is one TCR beta chain sequence, with context. Under the authors' procedure: Reference gene primer amplification yielded estimated nucleated cell counts. This table comes from immunoSEQ multiplex PCR, and its TCRdb copy is limited to in-frame clones, with some not included. V and J calls and clone size are as listed in that table; D and trimming were resolved from the DNA. The data contain about 210,000 clones, about 90% of them singletons. This CDR3 has 13 residues. Germline V CDR1 and CDR2: GTSNPN, SVGIG (reference sequence). Trimming shortened V by 4 bases and J by 0 bases, and 6 bases separated the two germline ends. The sample comes from a study of blood T cell repertoires in COVID-19. As for the study in general: The United States, Italy and Spain supplied acute and convalescent COVID-19 samples. Sample material is recorded as cDNA or gDNA derived from T cells, B-cell-depleted T cells, or PBMCs.

The sequence was obtained from a man aged 18 to 29 with active or convalescent COVID-19. The sequenced material came from peripheral blood. The chain links TRBV30 to TRBJ1-4, with D unresolved. The CDR3 nucleotides are TGTGCCTGGACAGGTGCAACTAATGAAAAACTGTTTTTT. Its translation: CAWTGATNEKLFF.